Sequencing of this T cell receptor beta chain was carried out in a study of T cell responses to AZD1222 COVID-19 vaccine (TCRdb year 2021). As for the study more broadly: Because spike-specific TCR depth and breadth did not differ between the two schedules, AZD1222 recipients who got a second dose at roughly 4 weeks were pooled with those who got a second dose at roughly 12 weeks. A total of roughly 240 trial participants underwent TCR sequencing, of whom about 210 received two doses of AZD1222 and about 25 received two doses of the MenACWY control vaccine. Trial participants were enrolled into age subgroups of 18-55, 56-69 and 70-plus years, which contained about 150, 27 and 61 TCR-sequenced participants, respectively. Beyond this particular receptor, the publication reports: Epitopes outside the regions mutated in the B.1.351 and B.1.1.7 variants were reportedly recognized by nearly half of the unique spike-specific TCRs. The whole spike protein was spanned by vaccine-associated CD4 TCRs, and dominant responses were seen in regions 160-218 and 743-854. After two AZD1222 doses, spike-specific TCR breadth and depth were significantly higher than at day 0 and than in MenACWY recipients. Conclusions about previously exposed vaccinees were limited because only six AZD1222 recipients were SARS-CoV-2 seropositive at baseline. Because no day 14 peak-response samples were available, repertoires were characterized only after the peak T cell response. Participants were mostly white British and included more females than males, and it was suggested by the authors that clonal diversity may have been underestimated. The 56-69-year group was small, and its depth increase did not reach significance, likely because of low power.

According to the study, the label for this sample's time point signals: baseline before first vaccination. Vaccinee samples were obtained from the UK trials COV001 and COV002, which included a single-blind randomized controlled phase 2/3 trial of AZD1222 (ChAdOx1 nCoV-19) in healthy adults. For TCRbeta chain sequencing, PBMC samples from trial participants were taken at day 0 and at day 28 after the second dose. The CDR3 regions of human TCRbeta chains were subjected to immunosequencing. The study's own analysis went as follows. TCRs in the repertoires were matched against a reference library of SARS-CoV-2-specific TCRs that had been generated with the MIRA antigen-specificity platform. Breadth meant the fraction of unique TCRs that were SARS-CoV-2-associated, whereas depth meant the fraction of total T cells that were SARS-CoV-2-associated. Using the MIRA data, each spike-specific TCR was assigned both to the spike region to which the TCR was reactive and to a CD4 or CD8 class. Log10-transformed breadth and depth values were compared by one-way ANOVA with Sidak's multiple comparisons tests. TCRdb provides this immuneACCESS table in a form limited to in-frame rearrangements. Some clones are lacking; in checked studies, under half of them reflect an unresolved V gene, and why the rest are absent is not known. V, J and clone size are those of that table, while D and trimming were read from the DNA. The sample table contains approximately 100,000 clones; only one count was recorded for approximately 90% of them. Of the sample, 4.5% falls within the top ten clones.

On this clone itself: The specificity of this receptor is unknown. Base qualities are not at hand, and no much larger clone is one base apart.

For this chain, trimming is 4 bases at the V end and 4 bases at the J end, and the number of junction bases without a gene match is 6. From the cysteine through the phenylalanine, the CDR3 covers 15 amino acids. The read is trimmed to its CDR3 DNA, 45 bases read in frame from base 1. For CDR1 and CDR2, the germline V gene lists SQVTM and ANQGSEA. This specimen was peripheral blood, taken on day 0 of AZD1222 vaccination. Recombination connected TRBV29-1 to TRBJ2-2, with 10 central nucleotides matching TRBD2. The sequence was obtained from an adult in good health. This receptor carries the CDR3 CSVGSSGGATGELFF. The DNA is as follows: TGCAGCGTTGGTTCTAGCGGGGGAGCCACCGGGGAGCTGTTTTTT.